A single sample is the source of the 22 T cell receptor beta chains below, sequenced in a study of blood T cells in healthy people across ages. Combining a sample-barcoded 5' primer with a J-beta primer mix, a second PCR ran for roughly 6 to 12 cycles. TCRdb redid the calling of the 5' RACE reads with MiXCR, one entry per CDR3 protein. This table holds some 640,000 distinct CDR3 sequences, roughly 50% found once. The material sequenced was blood. These receptors originate from an older woman in good health.

Of note for this clonotype: At one end, the junction sequence differs from germline, possibly due to a read error. The genes are TRBV6-5 and TRBJ2-5, with unresolved D. This CDR3 has 14 residues. CDR1 and CDR2 (germline): MNHEY, SVGAGI. The CDR3 bases are TGTGCCAACAGTTATCGGTACTACCAAGAGACCCAGTACTTC. Its protein is CANSYRYYQETQYF.

V is TRBV30 and J is TRBJ2-5; no reliable D call. The CDR3 extends over 12 amino acids. Germline lookup yields CDR1 GTSNPN and CDR2 SVGIG (reference sequence). The V gene lost 4 bases and the J gene lost 4 bases, with 10 bases spanning the gap. The CDR3 sequence is CAWTLVGETQYF. CDR3 in DNA: TGTGCCTGGACGCTAGTCGGAGAGACCCAGTACTTC. Complete variable domain (other parts from reference TRBV30 and TRBJ2-5): SQTIHQWPATLVQPVGSPLSLECTVEGTSNPNLYWYRQAAGRGLQLLFYSVGIGQISSEVPQNLSASRPQDRQFILSSKKLLLSDSGFYLCAWTLVGETQYFGPGTRLLVL.

The chain employs TRBV7-2 and TRBJ1-1; 7 bases are shared with TRBD1. Germline assignment: CDR1 SGHTA and CDR2 FQGNSA. V dropped 7 bases and J dropped 3; count of bases not matched to a gene: 11. The CDR3 is 15 residues long. The CDR3 nucleotides read TGTGCCAGCACCACTTCGGGCAGGGGGGACACTGAAGCTTTCTTT. It translates to CASTTSGRGDTEAFF.

The J gene is TRBJ2-3, the V gene TRBV9; D gene unclear. Germline CDR1 is SGDLS and CDR2 is YYNGEE. Trimming left V 1 base short and J 2 bases short, with 5 bases between. The CDR3 has 13 amino acids. The CDR3 sequence: CASSVTNTDTQYF. The CDR3 bases are TGTGCCAGCAGCGTAACGAACACAGATACGCAGTATTTT.

This clonotype has at least ten counts. V usage is TRBV29-1 and J usage is TRBJ2-1; 10 bases match TRBD2. Germline trimming cut 4 bases from V and 2 bases from J; bases unmatched to any gene: 8. There are 16 residues in the CDR3. Germline V gives CDR1 SQVTM, CDR2 ANQGSEA. CDR3 amino acids: CSVGGVAGGPYNEQFF. CDR3 DNA: TGCAGCGTTGGGGGGGTAGCGGGAGGACCCTACAATGAGCAGTTCTTC.

Of note for this clonotype: A junction boundary mismatches the germline segment, possibly from a read error. The chain links TRBV10-3 to TRBJ1-2, with TRBD1 matching over 7 bases. The germline gives CDR1 ENHRY, CDR2 SYGVKD. The CDR3 runs to 14 residues. CDR3 in amino acids: CAITRDSTNYGYTF. CDR3 bases: TGTGCTATCACCCGGGACAGCACTAACTATGGCTACACCTTC.

The V and J genes are TRBV20-1 and TRBJ2-7; D is undetermined. Between the trimmed V and J ends, which lost 2 bases and 0 bases, there was a span of 8 bases. CDR3 size: 13 residues. Germline CDR1 and CDR2: DFQATT and SNEGSKA (reference sequence). CDR3 protein: CSARPLSSYEQYF. The CDR3 nucleotides read TGCAGTGCTAGACCACTGAGCTCCTACGAGCAGTACTTC.

Concerning this clonotype itself: Compared with germline, one end of the junction differs, possibly owing to a read error. This chain links TRBV6-2 or TRBV6-3 with TRBJ2-1, with 13 bases identical to TRBD2. The CDR3 is 17 amino acids. Per germline, CDR1 MNHEY and CDR2 SVGEGT. CDR3 nucleotides: TGTGCCAGCAAAAAAGGACTAGCGGGAGCGGAAAACAATGCGCAGTTCTTC. Protein product: CASKKGLAGAENNAQFF.

J is TRBJ2-1 and V is TRBV6-5, with 11 bases aligning to TRBD2. Trimming at V came to 5 bases and at J to 6 bases, leaving 9 bases not matched to a gene. This CDR3 spans 16 amino acids. Germline CDR1 MNHEY, CDR2 SVGAGI. The CDR3 here is CASSTPSGRSTNEQFF. The CDR3 DNA sequence: TGTGCCAGCAGTACCCCTAGCGGGAGGTCAACCAATGAGCAGTTCTTC.

This clonotype was seen a few times. The chain couples TRBV6-2 or TRBV6-3 to TRBJ2-7; 9 nucleotides match TRBD1. The ends lost 5 bases at V and 3 bases at J; junction bases unmatched: 14. Germline V CDR1 and CDR2: MNHEY, SVGEGT. This CDR3 has 17 residues. The CDR3 spells CASSPGQGQGRSYEQYF. The CDR3, as DNA: TGTGCCAGCAGTCCGGGACAGGGTCAAGGTCGAAGCTACGAGCAGTACTTC.

This clonotype was seen only once. CDR3 sequence reads: CSARFEDRVDSNQPQHF. The CDR3 DNA sequence: TGCAGTGCTAGATTTGAGGACAGGGTTGATAGCAATCAGCCCCAGCATTTT. This chain uses TRBV20-1 with TRBJ1-5; 8 positions match TRBD1. Trimming removed 2 bases from V and 0 bases from J; junction bases left unmatched: 9. CDR3 length: 17 residues. In germline, CDR1 is DFQATT, CDR2 SNEGSKA (reference sequence).

This clonotype was found a few times. The chain carries TRBV29-1 and TRBJ2-5, with 13 bases identical to TRBD2. The CDR3 consists of 16 residues. Germline V gene sequence: CDR1 SQVTM, CDR2 ANQGSEA. V lost 4 bases to trimming and J lost 11 bases; unmatched junction nucleotides: 16. The CDR3 here is CSVVTSRTSGSAEQYF. The DNA of the CDR3 is TGCAGCGTTGTGACTTCCCGGACTAGCGGGAGTGCAGAGCAGTACTTC.

There are a few counts of this clonotype. The chain combines TRBV5-1 with TRBJ2-3, with 7 bases aligning to TRBD1. In germline, CDR1 is SGHRS, CDR2 YFSETQ. J lost 2 bases, V lost 4 bases, and 13 bases had no gene match. The CDR3 runs to 17 residues. Here the CDR3 reads CASSVIWDSSVTDTQYF. DNA for the CDR3: TGCGCCAGCAGCGTTATCTGGGACAGCTCAGTCACAGATACGCAGTATTTT.

The chain has TRBV12-3 or TRBV12-4 and TRBJ2-5; 8 nucleotides match TRBD2. The J call is doubtful: the DNA matches TRBJ2-7 better. The CDR3 loop spans 16 amino acids. CDR3 sequence: CASSTREGMPLREQYF. CDR3 in DNA: TGTGCCAGCAGTACCCGGGAGGGGATGCCTCTACGCGAGCAGTACTTC.

The chain is built from TRBV30 and TRBJ1-3, with D uncertain. CDR1 is GTSNPN and CDR2 is SVGIG in the germline V gene (reference sequence). V was trimmed by 0 bases and J by 0 bases, leaving 3 bases between them. CDR3 length: 13 residues. The CDR3 here is CAWSVYSGNTIYF. DNA of the CDR3: TGTGCCTGGAGTGTGTACTCTGGAAACACCATATATTTT.

This chain links TRBV7-2 with TRBJ2-4, with D tentatively TRBD1 (6 bases). The CDR3 loop spans 14 amino acids. V gave up 9 bases and J gave up 9 bases, with 21 bases separating them. CDR1 is SGHTA and CDR2 is FQGNSA in the germline V gene. CDR3 coding DNA: TGTGCCAGTAGCGCAAGCCCAGGGGCGGGCATTCAGTACTTC. Translation: CASSASPGAGIQYF.

Concerning this clonotype itself: This is likely a read error, given that the CDR3 carries no conserved phenylalanine or tryptophan at its end. This chain links TRBV5-1 with TRBJ1-1; 9 nucleotides align to TRBD1. Germline V gene lookup returns CDR1 SGHRS and CDR2 YFSETQ. CDR3 length equals 15 residues. Germline trimming cut 4 bases from V and 5 bases from J; bases unmatched to any gene: 9. The CDR3, as DNA: TGCGCCAGCAGCGGACCGGGACAGGGAGATACTGAAGCTTTCATT. This translates into CASSGPGQGDTEAFI.

The sample holds a few counts of this clonotype. The chain uses TRBV10-3 and TRBJ2-1; possibly TRBD2 for D (6 bases). The V gene's germline CDR1 is ENHRY and CDR2 SYGVKD. This CDR3 is 14 amino acids long. The V and J ends lost 6 bases and 2 bases respectively, with 11 bases between them. The CDR3 bases are TGTGCCATCAGCGGGAGCCTAACCTACAATGAGCAGTTCTTC. It codes for CAISGSLTYNEQFF.

This clonotype was seen a few times. The chain combines TRBV28 with TRBJ1-6, with D unresolved. This CDR3 comprises 15 residues. The V and J ends lost 8 bases and 10 bases respectively, with 21 bases between them. Germline V CDR1 and CDR2: MDHEN, SYDVKM. DNA of the CDR3: TGTGCCAGCGGATACATGAGGAGGGCTGGGTCACCCCTCCACTTT. Residues: CASGYMRRAGSPLHF.

The J gene is TRBJ2-1, the V gene TRBV20-1; 12 positions agree with TRBD2. V shed 5 bases, J shed 5 bases, and the junction held 7 bases outside the gene matches. This CDR3 has 15 amino acids. Per the germline V gene, CDR1 is DFQATT and CDR2 is SNEGSKA (reference sequence). The CDR3 reads CSAQLAGGINNEQFF. In DNA form, the CDR3 reads TGCAGTGCTCAACTAGCGGGAGGTATCAACAATGAGCAGTTCTTC.

This chain links TRBV28 with TRBJ2-7; D perhaps matches TRBD1 (6 bases). The tail of the sequence fits TRBJ2-5 better, so the J call may be wrong. CDR1 is MDHEN, CDR2 SYDVKM, per germline. This CDR3 spans 14 amino acids. CDR3 in amino acids: CASSKTGVAETQYF. The CDR3 bases are TGTGCCAGCAGTAAGACAGGTGTTGCAGAGACCCAGTACTTC.

The chain joins TRBV9 to TRBJ2-7; 10 nucleotides align to TRBD2. The CDR3 length is 16 residues. The V and J ends lost 0 bases and 5 bases, in that order; junction bases with no gene match: 8. Germline CDR1 reads SGDLS; CDR2 reads YYNGEE. CDR3 sequence reads: CASSVGPSGSSHEQYF. CDR3 nucleotide sequence: TGTGCCAGCAGCGTAGGTCCTAGCGGGAGTTCCCACGAGCAGTACTTC.